This entry is about one T cell receptor beta chain. The sample comes from a study of cytomegalovirus exposure and HLA in healthy donors. CDR1 and CDR2 (germline): LNHDA, SQIVND (reference sequence). V lost 4 bases to trimming and J lost 4 bases; unmatched junction nucleotides: 6. This CDR3 contains 15 residues. The PCR contained 60 Vbeta and 13 Jbeta primers. Original handling: In a later analysis, about 12 million of some 80 million unique beta chains occurred in at least two donors. Sequenced by immunoSEQ multiplex PCR; TCRdb stores in-frame clones only, minus some. V and J calls and clone size come straight from that table; D and trimming were deduced from the DNA. Among about 190,000 clones, approximately 79% were seen once, and the ten largest hold roughly 1.6%.

The chain employs TRBV19 and TRBJ2-7, with 11 bases lining up with TRBD1. The sequenced sample consisted of PBMCs. The receptor comes from a woman aged 18-35 years in good health and CMV-seronegative. The CDR3 spells CASSTGQGAPYEQYF. DNA for the CDR3: TGTGCCAGTAGTACCGGACAGGGGGCTCCGTACGAGCAGTACTTC. Full variable domain (remainder filled in from reference TRBV19 and TRBJ2-7): DGGITQSPKYLFRKEGQNVTLSCEQNLNHDAMYWYRQDPGQGLRLIYYSQIVNDFQKGDIAEGYSVSREKKESFPLTVTSAQKNPTAFYLCASSTGQGAPYEQYFGPGTRLTVT.